This T cell receptor (beta chain) was sequenced during a study of blood T cell repertoires in COVID-19. Study context: Acute and convalescent COVID-19 samples came from the United States, Italy and Spain. Sources were T cells, B-cell-depleted T cells, or PBMCs; the material itself was cDNA or gDNA.

The CDR3 spans 11 residues. In the original analysis: Amplification with reference gene primers provided the estimates of nucleated cell counts. Data came from immunoSEQ multiplex PCR; TCRdb stores just in-frame clones and leaves some out. That table furnishes V, J and clone size, whereas the DNA furnished D and trimming. This sample has roughly 47,000 clones, with 82% found just once. V gene TRBV21-1 combines with J gene TRBJ1-1. TRBV21-1 is annotated as a pseudogene. The TCR originated in a woman aged 65 to 85 with acute or convalescent COVID-19. Sequenced input: peripheral blood. The CDR3 region is CASSKSVEAFF. The CDR3 region has the DNA TGTGCCAGCAGCAAGAGTGTAGAAGCTTTCTTT.